This is a list of T cell receptor beta chains from one sample in a study of response to subunit inactivated influenza vaccine. TCRdb reprocessed the RT-PCR reads with MiXCR, giving one entry per CDR3 protein. The table has hundreds of thousands of distinct CDR3 sequences, around 15% seen once; the top ten hold roughly 7.2%. Sequencing was performed on PBMCs from blood, taken 14 to 15 days before vaccination. The source is a man aged 45-60 years who received an inactivated influenza vaccine. The CDR3 runs from the conserved cysteine through the conserved F or W. Each record gives: J gene, V gene, clone size, D gene, CDR3 protein, CDR3 DNA. A D gene is named only where the DNA matches it firmly. The size entry is marked missing in some rows and otherwise reads once, few, many or a size class.

TRBJ2-7 | TRBV15 | . | . | CATSRAMVFEQYF | TGTGCCACCAGCAGAGCGATGGTCTTCGAGCAGTACTTC
TRBJ2-7 | TRBV28 | . | TRBD2 | CASRKTSGRAYEQYF | TGTGCCAGCAGAAAGACTAGCGGGAGGGCCTACGAGCAGTACTTC
TRBJ1-2 | TRBV28 | . | . | CASSFGLTDYGYTF | TGTGCCAGCAGTTTCGGGCTTACCGACTATGGCTACACCTTC
TRBJ2-5 | TRBV6-2/TRBV6-3 | . | . | CASSRVRYQETQYF | TGTGCCAGCAGCCGCGTGAGGTACCAAGAGACCCAGTACTTC
TRBJ2-2 | TRBV6-5 | few | . | CASTYSRNTGELFF | TGTGCCAGCACTTACTCGAGGAACACCGGGGAGCTGTTTTTT
TRBJ2-5 | TRBV5-1 | . | . | CASSGGLRDETQYF | TGCGCCAGCAGCGGGGGACTGAGGGACGAGACCCAGTACTTC
TRBJ2-5 | TRBV10-1 | . | . | CASSYSPTETQYF | TGCGCCAGCAGTTATTCGCCAACAGAGACCCAGTACTTC
TRBJ1-3 | TRBV5-6 | . | . | CASSPPGASGNTIYF | TGTGCCAGCAGCCCGCCGGGCGCCTCTGGAAACACCATATATTTT
TRBJ1-1 | TRBV3-1 | many | . | CASSQERRRNTEAFF | TGTGCCAGCAGCCAAGAACGCAGGAGGAACACTGAAGCTTTCTTT
TRBJ1-1 | TRBV6-1 | many | . | CASRGGGSTEAFF | TGTGCCAGCAGGGGGGGCGGGAGTACTGAAGCTTTCTTT
TRBJ2-7 | TRBV6-5 | . | . | CASSYHPKVRPYEQYF | TGTGCCAGCAGTTACCACCCCAAAGTGAGGCCCTACGAGCAGTACTTC
TRBJ2-6 | TRBV6-2/TRBV6-3 | . | TRBD1 | CASSLRPGTGYSGANVLTF | TGTGCCAGCAGTCTACGCCCCGGGACAGGGTACTCTGGGGCCAACGTCCTGACTTTC
TRBJ2-1 | TRBV12-3/TRBV12-4 | . | . | CASSLSVHNEQFF | TGTGCCAGCAGTTTGTCCGTACACAATGAGCAGTTCTTC
TRBJ2-5 | TRBV20-1 | . | TRBD2 | CSAPGTSGNQETQYF | TGCAGTGCTCCTGGGACTAGCGGGAACCAAGAGACCCAGTACTTC
TRBJ2-7 | TRBV28 | . | TRBD2 | CASSLGGTSILEQYF | TGTGCCAGCAGTTTAGGCGGGACTAGCATCCTCGAGCAGTACTTC
TRBJ2-4 | TRBV6-2/TRBV6-3 | . | . | CASSNGQRVQNIQYF | TGTGCCAGCAGTAACGGACAGCGGGTCCAAAACATTCAGTACTTC